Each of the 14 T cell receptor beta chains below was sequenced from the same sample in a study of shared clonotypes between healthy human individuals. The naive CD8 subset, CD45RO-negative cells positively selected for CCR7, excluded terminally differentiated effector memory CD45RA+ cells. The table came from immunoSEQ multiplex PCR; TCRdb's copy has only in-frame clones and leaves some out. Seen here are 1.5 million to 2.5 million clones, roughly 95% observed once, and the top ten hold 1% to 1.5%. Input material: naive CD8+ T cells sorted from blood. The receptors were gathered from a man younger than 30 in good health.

The CDR3: CASSYGRGLETQYF. Written as DNA, the CDR3 is TGTGCCAGCAGTTACGGCAGGGGGCTTGAGACCCAGTACTTC. The chain is built from TRBV28 and TRBJ2-5; 8 positions match TRBD1. This CDR3 is 14 amino acids long. The V gene end was trimmed by 4 bases and the J gene end by 5 bases; junction bases not matched to a gene: 6. Germline CDR1 MDHEN, CDR2 SYDVKM.

The chain's CDR3 is CASSLGSGGGSGEQYF. The CDR3 bases are TGTGCCAGCAGCTTAGGGTCGGGCGGGGGGTCTGGCGAGCAGTACTTC. The genes are TRBV7-6 and TRBJ2-7, with TRBD2 identical over 8 bases. This CDR3 has 16 amino acids. The junction had 11 bases not matched to a gene; V was cut back by 1 base and J by 6 bases. Per germline, CDR1 SGHVS and CDR2 FNYEAQ. The full variable domain, rest sourced from reference TRBV7-6 and TRBJ2-7, is GAGVSQSPRYKVTKRGQDVALRCDPISGHVSLYWYRQALGQGPEFLTYFNYEAQQDKSGLPNDRFSAERPEGSISTLTIQRTEQRDSAMYRCASSLGSGGGSGEQYFGPGTRLTVT.

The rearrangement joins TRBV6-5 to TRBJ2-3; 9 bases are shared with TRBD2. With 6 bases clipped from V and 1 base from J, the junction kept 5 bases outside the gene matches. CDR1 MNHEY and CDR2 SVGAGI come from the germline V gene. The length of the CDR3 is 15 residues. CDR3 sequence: CASSTGLARTDTQYF. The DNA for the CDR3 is TGTGCCAGCAGCACCGGACTAGCGCGCACAGATACGCAGTATTTT.

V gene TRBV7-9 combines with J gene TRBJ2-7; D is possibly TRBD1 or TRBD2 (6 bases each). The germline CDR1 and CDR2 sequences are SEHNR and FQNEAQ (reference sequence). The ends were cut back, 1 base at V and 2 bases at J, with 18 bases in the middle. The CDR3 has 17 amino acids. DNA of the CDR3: TGTGCCAGCAGCTTAGGGGGGGAATTTCCAGGGGCCTACGAGCAGTACTTC. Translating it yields CASSLGGEFPGAYEQYF.

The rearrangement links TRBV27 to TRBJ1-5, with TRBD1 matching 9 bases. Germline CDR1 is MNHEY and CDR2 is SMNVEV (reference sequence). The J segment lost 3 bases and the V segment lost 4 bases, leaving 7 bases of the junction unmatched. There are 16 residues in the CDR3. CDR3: CASSSSRDRVNQPQHF. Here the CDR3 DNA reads TGTGCCAGCAGTTCCTCCCGGGACAGGGTCAATCAGCCCCAGCATTTT.

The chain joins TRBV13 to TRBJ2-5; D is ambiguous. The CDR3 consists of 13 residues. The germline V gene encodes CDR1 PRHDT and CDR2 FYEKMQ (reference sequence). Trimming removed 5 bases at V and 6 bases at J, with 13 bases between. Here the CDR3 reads CASSDRAEQTQYF. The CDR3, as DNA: TGTGCCAGCAGCGACCGGGCCGAACAGACCCAGTACTTC.

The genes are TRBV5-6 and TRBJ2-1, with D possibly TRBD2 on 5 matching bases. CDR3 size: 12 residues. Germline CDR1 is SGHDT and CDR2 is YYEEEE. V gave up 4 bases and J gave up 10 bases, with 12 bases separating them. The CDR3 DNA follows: TGTGCCAGCAGCCGGGGTTCGGCCGAGCAGTTCTTC. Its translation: CASSRGSAEQFF.

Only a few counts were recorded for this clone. The CDR3 here is CASSPYGGGNIQYF. For the CDR3, the DNA is TGTGCCAGCAGCCCTTACGGGGGCGGAAACATTCAGTACTTC. This sequence joins TRBV7-9 and TRBJ2-4; either TRBD1 or TRBD2 may supply D (6 bases each). The V gene lost 5 bases and the J gene lost 6 bases, with 14 bases spanning the gap. The germline gives CDR1 SEHNR, CDR2 FQNEAQ (reference sequence). The CDR3 is 14 residues long.

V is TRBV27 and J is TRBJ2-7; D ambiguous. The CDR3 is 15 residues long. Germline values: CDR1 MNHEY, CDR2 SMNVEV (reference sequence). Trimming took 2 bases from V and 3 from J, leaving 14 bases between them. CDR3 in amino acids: CASSLGPIVYYEQYF. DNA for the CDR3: TGTGCCAGCAGTTTAGGACCGATTGTGTACTACGAGCAGTACTTC.

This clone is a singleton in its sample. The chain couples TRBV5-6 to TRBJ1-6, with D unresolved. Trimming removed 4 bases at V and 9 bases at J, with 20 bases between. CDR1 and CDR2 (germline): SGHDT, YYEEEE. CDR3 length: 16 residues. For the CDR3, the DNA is TGTGCCAGCAGCACCAAGAGGACGGGAGAGGGTTCACCCCTCCACTTT. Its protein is CASSTKRTGEGSPLHF.

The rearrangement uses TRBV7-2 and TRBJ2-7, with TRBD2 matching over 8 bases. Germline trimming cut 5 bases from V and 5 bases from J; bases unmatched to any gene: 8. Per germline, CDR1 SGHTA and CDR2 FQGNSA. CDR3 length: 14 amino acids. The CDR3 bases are TGTGCCAGCAGCCCTCCGGGGGGGGAAGACGAGCAGTACTTC. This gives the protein CASSPPGGEDEQYF.

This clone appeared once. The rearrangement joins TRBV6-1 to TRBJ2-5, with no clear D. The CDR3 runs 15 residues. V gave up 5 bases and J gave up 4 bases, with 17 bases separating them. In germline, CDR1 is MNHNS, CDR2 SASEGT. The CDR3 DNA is TGTGCCAGCAGTCAGGACGAGAATTGGGGAGAGACCCAGTACTTC. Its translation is CASSQDENWGETQYF.

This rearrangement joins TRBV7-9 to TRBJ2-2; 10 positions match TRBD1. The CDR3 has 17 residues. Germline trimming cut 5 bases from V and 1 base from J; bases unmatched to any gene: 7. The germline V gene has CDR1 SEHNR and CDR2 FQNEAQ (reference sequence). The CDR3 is CASSDSTGGENTGELFF. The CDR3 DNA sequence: TGTGCCAGCAGCGATTCGACAGGGGGCGAGAACACCGGGGAGCTGTTTTTT.

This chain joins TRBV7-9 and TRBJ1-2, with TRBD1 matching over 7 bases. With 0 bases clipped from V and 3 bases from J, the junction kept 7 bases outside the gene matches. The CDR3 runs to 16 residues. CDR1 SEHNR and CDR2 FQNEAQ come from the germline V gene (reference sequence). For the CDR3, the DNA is TGTGCCAGCAGCTTAGCCCCCGACAGGGTCGACTATGGCTACACCTTC. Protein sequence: CASSLAPDRVDYGYTF.